Listed below are T cell receptor beta chains from one sample, sequenced in a study of blood T cell repertoires in COVID-19. The method was immunoSEQ multiplex PCR; TCRdb's version includes in-frame clones alone and lacks a portion of them. The sample contains about 100,000 clones, over 75% of which appear only once. Sequencing input: peripheral blood. The receptor source for this set is a woman under 40 with acute or convalescent COVID-19. Each CDR3 is given with its conserved first and last residue. The order of the fields is V gene, D gene, CDR3 length, clone size, J gene, CDR3 protein, CDR3 DNA. The D gene is left open where the match is weak. Where a row states a size, it is once, few, many or the class of an expanded clone; other rows omit it.

TRBV27	TRBD1	15	.	TRBJ2-7	CASSLSTGGLYEQYF	TGTGCCAGCAGTTTATCGACAGGGGGCCTCTACGAGCAGTACTTC
TRBV11-3	TRBD1	18	.	TRBJ1-6	CASSLAQIRTGYNSPLHF	TGTGCCAGCAGCTTAGCCCAAATCCGGACAGGCTATAATTCACCCCTCCACTTT
TRBV4-1	.	17	.	TRBJ1-2	CASSLTSRSGDNRGYTF	TGCGCCAGCAGCCTAACCTCCCGGTCGGGGGATAATAGGGGCTACACCTTC
TRBV11-2	.	13	.	TRBJ1-2	CASSLGAFWGYTF	TGTGCCAGCAGCTTAGGGGCTTTCTGGGGCTACACCTTC
TRBV10-3	TRBD1	15	.	TRBJ1-5	CAISRDRGSNQPQHF	TGTGCCATCAGTAGAGACAGGGGAAGCAATCAGCCCCAGCATTTT
TRBV28	.	13	once	TRBJ1-2	CASSEQEIYGYTF	TGTGCCAGCAGTGAACAGGAGATCTATGGCTACACCTTC
TRBV6-1	.	16	.	TRBJ2-6	CASSARTASGANVLTF	TGTGCCAGCAGTGCTCGGACAGCCTCTGGGGCCAACGTCCTGACTTTC
TRBV6-5	.	16	.	TRBJ2-2	CASSYSRVGNTGELFF	TGTGCCAGCAGTTACAGCAGGGTCGGGAACACCGGGGAGCTGTTTTTT
TRBV19	TRBD2	16	.	TRBJ2-3	CASSTPSGGLTDTQYF	TGTGCCAGTAGTACCCCGAGCGGGGGCCTCACAGATACGCAGTATTTT
TRBV28	TRBD1	14	.	TRBJ2-7	CASSFDRVSYEQYF	TGTGCCAGCAGTTTCGACAGGGTCTCCTACGAGCAGTACTTC
TRBV6-5	TRBD1	14	.	TRBJ1-4	CASRVGTGNEKLFF	TGTGCCAGCCGAGTAGGGACAGGCAACGAAAAACTGTTTTTT
TRBV19	.	17	.	TRBJ1-3	CASSISLRGAAGNTIYF	TGTGCCAGTAGTATATCCCTCCGGGGGGCGGCTGGAAACACCATATATTTT
TRBV7-9	TRBD1	14	once	TRBJ2-4	CASSKDRAKNIQYF	TGTGCCAGCAGCAAGGACAGGGCCAAAAACATTCAGTACTTC
TRBV5-1	.	16	.	TRBJ1-1	CASSPSGIGLNTEAFF	TGCGCCAGCAGCCCTTCAGGGATCGGACTGAACACTGAAGCTTTCTTT
TRBV5-1	.	14	once	TRBJ1-1	CASSTGYENTEAFF	TGCGCCAGCAGCACAGGGTACGAGAACACTGAAGCTTTCTTT
TRBV11-2	TRBD1	17	.	TRBJ1-5	CASSLGQGAYSNQPQHF	TGTGCCAGCAGCTTAGGACAGGGGGCATATAGCAATCAGCCCCAGCATTTT
TRBV30	TRBD2	11	.	TRBJ2-7	CAWSSGYEQYF	TGTGCCTGGTCTAGCGGCTACGAGCAGTACTTC
TRBV3-1/TRBV3-2	.	13	once	TRBJ1-2	CASSPRDFYGYTF	TGTGCCAGCAGCCCCCGGGACTTCTATGGCTACACCTTC
TRBV6-2/TRBV6-3	.	15	.	TRBJ2-7	CASSPPRVSSYEQYF	TGTGCCAGCAGTCCCCCCAGGGTAAGCTCCTACGAGCAGTACTTC
TRBV6-1	TRBD1	16	.	TRBJ1-5	CASSEAEGTVNQPQHF	TGTGCCAGCAGTGAAGCGGAAGGGACAGTTAATCAGCCCCAGCATTTT
TRBV28	TRBD1	15	.	TRBJ2-2	CASSSRQGGTGELFF	TGTGCCAGCAGTTCCCGACAGGGGGGCACCGGGGAGCTGTTTTTT
TRBV9	.	15	.	TRBJ1-3	CASSVALHFGNTIYF	TGTGCCAGCAGCGTGGCTCTCCATTTTGGAAACACCATATATTTT
TRBV5-6	TRBD1	16	.	TRBJ2-7	CASSTPNRGFRYEQYF	TGTGCCAGCAGCACACCCAACAGGGGTTTTAGGTACGAGCAGTACTTC
TRBV19	.	14	.	TRBJ2-6	CASRTASGANVLTF	TGTGCCAGCAGGACAGCCTCTGGGGCCAACGTCCTGACTTTC
TRBV2	.	16	.	TRBJ2-7	CASRDTNSLPPYEQYF	TGTGCCAGCAGGGACACTAACAGCCTCCCACCCTACGAGCAGTACTTC
TRBV6-5	.	15	.	TRBJ1-2	CASYGGATILDGYTF	TGTGCCAGTTACGGGGGGGCGACGATTTTGGATGGCTACACCTTC
TRBV12-3/TRBV12-4	.	11	.	TRBJ1-2	CASSFGGLDTF	TGTGCCAGCAGTTTTGGGGGACTGGACACCTTC
TRBV7-3	.	13	.	TRBJ2-2	CASSPPGTGELFF	TGTGCCAGCAGCCCCCCGGGTACCGGGGAGCTGTTTTTT
TRBV3-1/TRBV3-2	TRBD1	19	once	TRBJ1-4	CASSPGTGGVRWGNEKLFF	TGTGCCAGCAGCCCGGGGACAGGGGGCGTCCGGTGGGGTAATGAAAAACTGTTTTTT
TRBV2	.	12	.	TRBJ1-5	CASSPRNQPQHF	TGTGCCAGCAGCCCCAGGAATCAGCCCCAGCATTTT
TRBV19	TRBD1	15	.	TRBJ1-6	CASSPPGQLYSPLHF	TGTGCCAGTAGTCCTCCGGGACAGCTTTATTCACCCCTCCACTTT
TRBV5-1	.	14	.	TRBJ1-1	CASSLQGSRTEAFF	TGCGCCAGCAGCTTACAGGGATCTAGGACTGAAGCTTTCTTT
TRBV28	TRBD1	15	.	TRBJ1-5	CASSLGQGTGQPQHF	TGTGCCAGCAGTTTAGGACAGGGAACGGGTCAGCCCCAGCATTTT
TRBV30	TRBD1	13	.	TRBJ2-2	CAWSVTGSGELFF	TGTGCCTGGAGTGTGACAGGGTCCGGGGAGCTGTTTTTT
TRBV27	TRBD2	15	once	TRBJ2-3	CASSFSSGGTDTQYF	TGTGCCAGCAGTTTTTCTAGCGGGGGCACAGATACGCAGTATTTT
TRBV6-1	.	14	.	TRBJ2-5	CASSESQGPETQYF	TGTGCCAGCAGTGAATCTCAGGGGCCGGAGACCCAGTACTTC
TRBV10-3	.	18	.	TRBJ1-4	CAISEIDGGSSTNEKLFF	TGTGCCATCAGTGAGATAGACGGTGGGAGTTCAACTAATGAAAAACTGTTTTTT
TRBV27	.	14	.	TRBJ2-2	CASTVFANTGELFF	TGTGCCAGCACGGTGTTCGCGAACACCGGGGAGCTGTTTTTT
TRBV5-6	TRBD1	16	few	TRBJ2-7	CASSPGTGQVSYEQYF	TGTGCCAGCAGCCCCGGGACAGGCCAGGTATCCTACGAGCAGTACTTC
TRBV5-1	TRBD2	15	.	TRBJ2-7	CASSFPPGGAGEQYF	TGCGCCAGCAGCTTCCCTCCGGGGGGGGCGGGTGAGCAGTACTTC
TRBV3-1/TRBV3-2	.	14	.	TRBJ1-5	CASSQASQDQPQHF	TGTGCCAGCAGCCAAGCAAGTCAGGATCAGCCCCAGCATTTT
TRBV15	.	13	.	TRBJ1-2	CAAADTLGDGYTF	TGTGCCGCCGCGGACACCCTGGGCGATGGCTACACCTTC
TRBV10-1	.	15	.	TRBJ1-1	CASSATATGNTEAFF	TGCGCCAGCAGTGCGACCGCTACAGGGAACACTGAAGCTTTCTTT
TRBV28	.	13	.	TRBJ1-2	CASSLEANYGYTF	TGTGCCAGCAGCCTGGAGGCTAACTATGGCTACACCTTC
TRBV4-2	TRBD2	17	.	TRBJ2-7	CASSQLVGGGTSYEQYF	TGTGCCAGCAGCCAGCTAGTCGGCGGGGGGACTTCCTACGAGCAGTACTTC
TRBV4-2	TRBD1	17	.	TRBJ1-2	CASSQDRTTGVNYGYTF	TGTGCCAGCAGCCAAGATCGGACCACAGGGGTTAACTATGGCTACACCTTC
TRBV5-1	.	18	few	TRBJ1-3	CASSFSIPTASSGNTIYF	TGCGCCAGCAGCTTCTCTATCCCTACAGCTTCCTCCGGAAACACCATATATTTT
TRBV2	.	13	.	TRBJ2-7	CASRSLDRPEQYF	TGTGCCAGCAGATCTCTAGACAGGCCGGAGCAGTACTTC
TRBV4-1	.	17	once	TRBJ2-1	CASSQGIRQGPVGEQFF	TGCGCCAGCAGCCAAGGGATCCGTCAGGGCCCGGTGGGGGAGCAGTTCTTC
TRBV28	TRBD1	15	.	TRBJ1-6	CASSPPRQGVSPLHF	TGTGCCAGCAGCCCACCCCGACAGGGTGTCTCACCCCTCCACTTT
TRBV4-1	TRBD1	16	.	TRBJ1-5	CASSQVWTGKHQPQHF	TGCGCCAGCAGCCAAGTATGGACAGGGAAGCATCAGCCCCAGCATTTT
TRBV28	TRBD1	13	once	TRBJ1-2	CASSRGQDYGYTF	TGTGCCAGCAGCCGGGGACAGGACTATGGCTACACCTTC
TRBV7-9	TRBD1	14	.	TRBJ1-4	CASNRDRVDEKLFF	TGTGCCAGCAATAGGGACAGGGTGGATGAAAAACTGTTTTTT